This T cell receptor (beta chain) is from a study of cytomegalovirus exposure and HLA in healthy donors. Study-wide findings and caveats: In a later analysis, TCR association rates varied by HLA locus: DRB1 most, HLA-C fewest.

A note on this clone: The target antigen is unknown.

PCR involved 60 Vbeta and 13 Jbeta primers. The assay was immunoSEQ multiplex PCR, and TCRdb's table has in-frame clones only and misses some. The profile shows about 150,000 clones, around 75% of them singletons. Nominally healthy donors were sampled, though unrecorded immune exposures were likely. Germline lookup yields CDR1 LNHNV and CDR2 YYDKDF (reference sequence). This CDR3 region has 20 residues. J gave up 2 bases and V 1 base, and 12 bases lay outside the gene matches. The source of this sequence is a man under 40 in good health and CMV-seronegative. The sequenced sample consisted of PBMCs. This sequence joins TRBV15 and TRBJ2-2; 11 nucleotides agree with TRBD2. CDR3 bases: TGTGCCACCAGCAGAGGAAGCGGACTAGCGGGCCTAGTTAACACCGGGGAGCTGTTTTTT. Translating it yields CATSRGSGLAGLVNTGELFF.